This T cell receptor beta chain was profiled in a study of regulatory T cells in long-lasting Graves disease. This clonotype was found a few times. Its target is not known. This CDR3 region has 12 residues. Per the germline V gene, CDR1 is WSHSY and CDR2 is SAAADI. The ends were cut back, 6 bases at V and 1 base at J, with 7 bases in the middle. Findings and limits, study-wide: Not thyroid tissue but only peripheral blood was studied. Whereas new patients shared about 980 public clonotypes, persistent patients shared more, at 2,500 to 3,500.

Through Arm-PCR of CDR3 regions and iRepertoire HTBI primers, TCR beta libraries were built. TCRdb reanalysed the multiplex PCR reads using MiXCR and keeps one entry per CDR3 protein. Here the sample spans fewer than 450,000 distinct CDR3 sequences, 15% being singletons. The sample's time point: newly diagnosed GD, antithyroid drugs for less than 3 months. The TCR library used RNA extracted from PBMCs. Per American Thyroid Association guidelines, Graves' disease was diagnosed. The data also belong to a second study, concerning T cells in Graves' hyperthyroidism and ophthalmopathy. From that paper: An initial round of RT-PCR targeting the TCR CDR3 relied on the HTBI primer set.

This receptor was taken from a woman aged 40-49 years with Graves disease. This chain connects TRBV10-2 to TRBJ2-7; D gene unclear. The material sequenced was peripheral blood mononuclear cells (PBMCs), taken at new diagnosis, from a patient treated with antithyroid drugs. CDR3: CASRDPSYEQYF. CDR3 in DNA: TGCGCCAGCAGGGACCCTTCCTACGAGCAGTACTTC.